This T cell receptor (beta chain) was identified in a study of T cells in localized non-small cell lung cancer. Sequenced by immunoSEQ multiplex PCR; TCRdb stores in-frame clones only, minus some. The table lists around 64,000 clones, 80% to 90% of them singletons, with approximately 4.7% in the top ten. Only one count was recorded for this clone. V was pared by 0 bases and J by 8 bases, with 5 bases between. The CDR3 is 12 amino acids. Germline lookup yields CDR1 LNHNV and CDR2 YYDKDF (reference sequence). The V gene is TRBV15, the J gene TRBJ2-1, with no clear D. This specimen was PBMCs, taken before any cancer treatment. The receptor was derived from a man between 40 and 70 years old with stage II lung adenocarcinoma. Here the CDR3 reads CATSRDRYEQFF. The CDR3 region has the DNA TGTGCCACCAGCAGAGATAGGTATGAGCAGTTCTTC.